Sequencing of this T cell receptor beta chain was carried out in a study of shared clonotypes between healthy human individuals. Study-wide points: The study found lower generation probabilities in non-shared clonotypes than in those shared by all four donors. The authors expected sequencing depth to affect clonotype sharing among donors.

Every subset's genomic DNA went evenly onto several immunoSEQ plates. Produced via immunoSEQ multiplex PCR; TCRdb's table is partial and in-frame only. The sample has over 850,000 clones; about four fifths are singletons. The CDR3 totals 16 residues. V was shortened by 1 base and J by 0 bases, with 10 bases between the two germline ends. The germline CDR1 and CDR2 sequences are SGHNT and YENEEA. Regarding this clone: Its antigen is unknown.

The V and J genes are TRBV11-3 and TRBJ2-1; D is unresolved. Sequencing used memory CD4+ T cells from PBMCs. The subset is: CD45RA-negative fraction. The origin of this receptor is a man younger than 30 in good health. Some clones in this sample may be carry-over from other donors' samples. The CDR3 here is CASSLGSLSSYNEQFF. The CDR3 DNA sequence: TGTGCCAGCAGCTTAGGATCGCTAAGCTCCTACAATGAGCAGTTCTTC.